The 16 T cell receptor beta chains below come from one sample, sequenced in a study of shared clonotypes between healthy human individuals. Libraries were prepared by immunoSEQ multiplex PCR; TCRdb keeps only in-frame clonotypes and omits some of them. The sample lists more than 2 million clones; 90% to 97% were seen once. The source material was naive CD4+ T cells sorted from blood. As to subset: CD45RA+ positively selected. These TCRs come from a man younger than 35 in good health.

The V call is TRBV28, the J call TRBJ1-5; D is ambiguous. V was cut by 2 bases and J by 0 bases, with 14 bases left in between. This CDR3 has 17 amino acids. Germline V CDR1 and CDR2: MDHEN, SYDVKM. The CDR3 loop is CASSLGGGRHSNQPQHF. CDR3 coding DNA: TGTGCCAGCAGTTTAGGTGGCGGGAGACATAGCAATCAGCCCCAGCATTTT.

This chain connects TRBV29-1 to TRBJ2-5; D not resolved. From germline, CDR1 is SQVTM and CDR2 ANQGSEA. The CDR3 totals 13 residues. V lost 2 bases and J lost 5, with 12 bases in between. CDR3 sequence reads: CSVEKFFRETQYF. CDR3 sequence (DNA): TGCAGCGTTGAAAAGTTCTTTCGGGAGACCCAGTACTTC.

This clone was recorded only once. This chain links TRBV6-6 with TRBJ1-5; weak D call: TRBD1 (5 bases). V dropped 4 bases and J dropped 5 bases, with 9 bases sitting between them. Germline CDR1 is MNHNY and CDR2 is SVGAGI (reference sequence). The CDR3 has 13 residues. The CDR3 region is CASSLGPYQPQHF. The CDR3 region has the DNA TGTGCCAGCAGTTTGGGACCTTATCAGCCCCAGCATTTT.

The chain recombines TRBV19 with TRBJ1-5, with a weak D call TRBD1 (5 bases). Germline assignment: CDR1 LNHDA and CDR2 SQIVND (reference sequence). This CDR3 spans 14 amino acids. Trimming shortened V by 3 bases and J by 5 bases, and 11 bases separated the two germline ends. The CDR3 sequence: CASSMRGMDQPQHF. CDR3 nucleotide sequence: TGTGCCAGTAGTATGCGGGGGATGGATCAGCCCCAGCATTTT.

V usage is TRBV9 and J usage is TRBJ2-7; the match to TRBD1 covers 7 bases. The CDR3 sequence is 15 residues long. The germline V gene encodes CDR1 SGDLS and CDR2 YYNGEE. With V trimmed by 3 bases and J by 2 bases, 8 bases remained unmatched. The CDR3 coding sequence is TGTGCCAGCAGCGAGAGGGGGACAGTCCCCTACGAGCAGTACTTC. This codes for CASSERGTVPYEQYF.

For this clone: Other DNA sequences in this specimen translate into the identical CDR3. V is TRBV18 and J is TRBJ2-3; unclear D gene. Germline V gene sequence: CDR1 KGHSH, CDR2 LQKENI. V lost 3 bases to trimming and J lost 3 bases, with 4 bases between them. CDR3 length: 12 residues. DNA of the CDR3: TGTGCCAGCTCACCCACGACAGATACGCAGTATTTT. This translates into CASSPTTDTQYF.

The chain recombines TRBV29-1 with TRBJ1-1, with 8 bases lining up with TRBD1. J was trimmed by 1 base and V by 6 bases; bases with no gene match: 7. The V gene's germline CDR1 is SQVTM and CDR2 ANQGSEA. The CDR3 runs to 14 residues. The CDR3 loop is CSVVRGLTNTEAFF. CDR3 sequence (DNA): TGCAGCGTCGTCAGGGGGCTCACGAACACTGAAGCTTTCTTT. Combining the CDR3 with reference TRBV29-1 and TRBJ1-1 gives the whole variable domain SAVISQKPSRDICQRGTSLTIQCQVDSQVTMMFWYRQQPGQSLTLIATANQGSEATYESGFVIDKFPISRPNLTFSTLTVSNMSPEDSSIYLCSVVRGLTNTEAFFGQGTRLTVV.

This rearrangement joins TRBV29-1 to TRBJ1-1; no reliable D call. V gave up 6 bases and J gave up 0 bases, with 11 bases separating them. This CDR3 comprises 13 residues. CDR1 is SQVTM and CDR2 is ANQGSEA in the germline V gene. The CDR3 region is CSVKGRMNTEAFF. The CDR3 DNA reads as TGCAGCGTCAAGGGTCGGATGAACACTGAAGCTTTCTTT. Supplemented by reference TRBV29-1 and TRBJ1-1, the full variable domain reads SAVISQKPSRDICQRGTSLTIQCQVDSQVTMMFWYRQQPGQSLTLIATANQGSEATYESGFVIDKFPISRPNLTFSTLTVSNMSPEDSSIYLCSVKGRMNTEAFFGQGTRLTVV.

The V gene is TRBV5-1, the J gene TRBJ2-7; D is perhaps TRBD1 or TRBD2 (5 bases each). The length of the CDR3 is 13 residues. The V and J ends lost 1 base and 6 bases respectively, with 11 bases between them. CDR1 is SGHRS, CDR2 YFSETQ, per germline. CDR3 in DNA: TGCGCCAGCAGCTTGACGGGGCTCTCCGAGCAGTACTTC. Translating gives CASSLTGLSEQYF.

Comment on this clone: The identical CDR3 is also encoded by other nucleotide sequences in the sample. The chain couples TRBV10-3 to TRBJ2-2; TRBD1 matches at 8 bases. The ends lost 6 bases at V and 4 bases at J; junction bases unmatched: 4. CDR1 and CDR2 (germline): ENHRY, SYGVKD. This CDR3 region has 14 residues. The CDR3 sequence is CAIRGTGLTGELFF. The CDR3 DNA follows: TGTGCCATCAGGGGGACAGGACTCACCGGGGAGCTGTTTTTT.

This chain links TRBV11-1 with TRBJ2-3; D may be TRBD2 (6 bases). Trimming left V 5 bases short and J 5 bases short, with 11 bases between. This CDR3 has 13 amino acids. Germline V gene sequence: CDR1 SGHAT, CDR2 FQDESV (reference sequence). CDR3 nucleotide sequence: TGTGCCAGCAGCCCGACTAGTCGAGATACGCAGTATTTT. It yields the protein CASSPTSRDTQYF. Full variable domain (missing parts from reference TRBV11-1 and TRBJ2-3): EAEVAQSPRYKITEKSQAVAFWCDPISGHATLYWYRQILGQGPELLVQFQDESVVDDSQLPKDRFSAERLKGVDSTLKIQPAELGDSAMYLCASSPTSRDTQYFGPGTRLTVL.

The CDR3 is CASSEAWSTVAFF. The CDR3 nucleotides read TGTGCCAGCAGTGAAGCATGGTCGACGGTAGCTTTCTTT. J is TRBJ1-1 and V is TRBV2; D call uncertain. This CDR3 comprises 13 residues. Germline V gives CDR1 SNHLY, CDR2 FYNNEI. Trimming took 0 bases from V and 10 from J, leaving 12 bases between them.

The chain recombines TRBV7-8 with TRBJ1-1, with D unresolved. Per germline, CDR1 SGHVS and CDR2 FQNEAQ. This CDR3 contains 13 residues. Trimming removed 4 bases at V and 4 bases at J, with 10 bases between. CDR3 loop: CASSYRDLTEAFF. The CDR3 DNA is TGTGCCAGCAGCTACAGAGATCTCACTGAAGCTTTCTTT.

The chain employs TRBV2 and TRBJ2-3; 7 positions agree with TRBD2. The CDR3 spans 13 residues. Germline V gene data show CDR1 as SNHLY and CDR2 as FYNNEI. The junction had 4 bases not matched to a gene; V was cut back by 8 bases and J by 2 bases. The CDR3 is CASSGGPTDTQYF. The CDR3 DNA is TGTGCCAGCTCGGGGGGACCCACAGATACGCAGTATTTT. Based on the CDR3 plus reference TRBV2 and TRBJ2-3, the full variable domain is EPEVTQTPSHQVTQMGQEVILRCVPISNHLYFYWYRQILGQKVEFLVSFYNNEISEKSEIFDDQFSVERPDGSNFTLKIRSTKLEDSAMYFCASSGGPTDTQYFGPGTRLTVL.

V usage is TRBV19 and J usage is TRBJ2-7, with D unclear. With 0 bases removed from V and 2 bases from J, the gap between germline ends came to 8 bases. CDR1 LNHDA and CDR2 SQIVND come from the germline V gene (reference sequence). The CDR3 runs to 14 residues. CDR3 in amino acids: CASSIEGRPYEQYF. CDR3 coding DNA: TGTGCCAGTAGTATAGAGGGCCGACCCTACGAGCAGTACTTC.

The chain recombines TRBV30 with TRBJ2-7, with 8 bases matching TRBD2. The junction had 10 bases not matched to a gene; V was cut back by 4 bases and J by 2 bases. This CDR3 has 15 amino acids. CDR1 GTSNPN and CDR2 SVGIG come from the germline V gene (reference sequence). The CDR3 loop reads CAWTRGGQAPYEQYF. CDR3 bases: TGTGCCTGGACCCGCGGGGGGCAGGCCCCCTACGAGCAGTACTTC. Full variable domain (missing parts from reference TRBV30 and TRBJ2-7): SQTIHQWPATLVQPVGSPLSLECTVEGTSNPNLYWYRQAAGRGLQLLFYSVGIGQISSEVPQNLSASRPQDRQFILSSKKLLLSDSGFYLCAWTRGGQAPYEQYFGPGTRLTVT.